The 25 T cell receptor beta chains below were found in one sample sequenced in a study of CXCR3-negative and CXCR3-positive naive CD8 T cells. Study-wide points: Hydrophobicity of TRB CDR3s was greater in CXCR3-positive naive cells than in CXCR3-negative naive cells.

Carrying UMI labels, the TRB cDNA libraries were prepared through 5' RACE. TCRdb re-called the 5' RACE reads, yielding one record per CDR3 amino acid sequence without DNA. This listing includes tens of thousands of distinct CDR3 sequences. Antigens for these TCRs are unknown. Input material: naive CXCR3+ CD8+ T cells from blood. Regarding subset: CD45RO-CCR7+CD27+CD95- naive CD8+ T cells expressing CXCR3 (TNR3+). The receptor set was obtained from a human donor in good health. Some clones in this sample may be carry-over from other donors' samples.

The chain carries TRBV9 and TRBJ1-2. Germline CDR1 reads SGDLS; CDR2 reads YYNGEE. CDR3 length equals 13 residues. Here the CDR3 reads CASSVVPFYGYTF.

CDR3 sequence reads: CASSLGRDRDEQFF. This sequence joins TRBV7-2 and TRBJ2-1; TCRdb's assignment of TRBD1 cannot be checked, as there is no DNA. Germline V lookup: CDR1 SGHTA, CDR2 FQGNSA. The CDR3 totals 14 residues. The variable domain in full, with the rest retrieved from reference TRBV7-2 and TRBJ2-1, is GAGVSQSPSNKVTEKGKDVELRCDPISGHTALYWYRQSLGQGLEFLIYFQGNSAPDKSGLPSDRFSAERTGGSVSTLTIQRTQQEDSAVYLCASSLGRDRDEQFFGPGTRLTVL.

The chain uses TRBV9 and TRBJ1-5. Germline CDR1 and CDR2: SGDLS and YYNGEE. This CDR3 spans 12 amino acids. CDR3: CASGALDQPPHF.

The rearrangement joins TRBV28 to TRBJ2-7; TCRdb's D call, TRBD1, is unchecked because there is no DNA. The CDR3 extends over 15 amino acids. Germline V gene sequence: CDR1 MDHEN, CDR2 SYDVKM. The CDR3 region is CASSRDGAQVNEQYF.

The chain recombines TRBV30 with TRBJ2-2. The CDR3 totals 14 residues. Looked up from germline, CDR1 is GTSNPN and CDR2 is SVGIG (reference sequence). The CDR3 is CAWSVYSNTGELFF.

The chain employs TRBV27 and TRBJ1-6. From germline, CDR1 is MNHEY and CDR2 SMNVEV (reference sequence). The CDR3 sequence is 17 residues long. This CDR3 reads CASSLSRGSSYNSPLHF.

This chain joins TRBV7-3 and TRBJ2-7; the D gene TCRdb calls, TRBD1, cannot be checked with no DNA. The CDR3 consists of 14 residues. Germline V CDR1 and CDR2: SGHTA, FQGTGA. The CDR3 region is CASSYGDGSYEQYF.

The rearrangement joins TRBV5-1 to TRBJ1-1; checking the TCRdb D call of TRBD1 is not possible without DNA. CDR1 is SGHRS and CDR2 is YFSETQ in the germline V gene. CDR3 length: 12 amino acids. CDR3 loop: CASFGQGSEAFF.

This rearrangement joins TRBV24-1 to TRBJ2-1. Germline V gene sequence: CDR1 KGHDR, CDR2 SFDVKD. CDR3 length equals 13 residues. CDR3 sequence reads: CATSDTNSHEQFF.

This chain links TRBV28 with TRBJ2-1; the D gene TCRdb calls, TRBD2, cannot be checked with no DNA. The CDR3 length is 17 residues. Germline V gene lookup returns CDR1 MDHEN and CDR2 SYDVKM. The CDR3 loop reads CASSPGLAGGVYNEQFF.

This sequence joins TRBV6-5 and TRBJ2-7. The CDR3 spans 14 residues. Germline V lookup: CDR1 MNHEY, CDR2 SVGAGI. The CDR3 spells CASSYGDLSYEQYF.

The J gene is TRBJ1-5, the V gene TRBV10-1; TCRdb's D call, TRBD1, is unchecked because there is no DNA. There are 13 residues in the CDR3. Per germline, CDR1 WNHNN and CDR2 SYGVQD (reference sequence). CDR3 sequence: CASPRQGAQPQHF.

The rearrangement links TRBV7-2 to TRBJ2-7; TCRdb's D call of TRBD2 is untestable without DNA. Per germline, CDR1 SGHTA and CDR2 FQGNSA. The CDR3 contains 14 residues. CDR3 region: CASSFSSGAYEQYF.

The V gene is TRBV6-6, the J gene TRBJ2-7; there is no DNA to check the TCRdb D call of TRBD1. The CDR3 has 13 amino acids. Germline V gene lookup returns CDR1 MNHNY and CDR2 SVGAGI (reference sequence). The CDR3 spells CASSYPGRNEQYF.

The chain uses TRBV20-1 and TRBJ2-5; with no DNA, the TCRdb D assignment of TRBD1 cannot be verified. The CDR3 has 14 residues. CDR1 is DFQATT, CDR2 SNEGSKA, per germline (reference sequence). CDR3 residues: CSARPAGEGETQYF.

This chain joins TRBV5-1 and TRBJ2-7; without DNA, the TCRdb call of TRBD1 cannot be checked. Germline V gene sequence: CDR1 SGHRS, CDR2 YFSETQ. CDR3 size: 16 residues. CDR3 residues: CASSLAGVISVVEQYF.

The J gene is TRBJ2-1, the V gene TRBV20-1; the D call from TCRdb, TRBD1, cannot be confirmed without DNA. The CDR3 loop spans 16 amino acids. Per germline, CDR1 DFQATT and CDR2 SNEGSKA (reference sequence). The CDR3 sequence is CSANSGTLSSYNEQFF.

The V gene is TRBV30, the J gene TRBJ2-2. The germline V gene encodes CDR1 GTSNPN and CDR2 SVGIG (reference sequence). The CDR3 totals 12 residues. The CDR3 is CAWSVSAGELFF.

The genes are TRBV28 and TRBJ1-2; the TCRdb call, TRBD1, lacks DNA for checking. The CDR3 extends over 13 amino acids. CDR1 MDHEN and CDR2 SYDVKM come from the germline V gene. The CDR3 loop reads CASSIQGGYGYTF.

This chain connects TRBV6-5 to TRBJ1-5; TCRdb's D call of TRBD1 is untestable without DNA. Per the germline V gene, CDR1 is MNHEY and CDR2 is SVGAGI. This CDR3 is built from 14 residues. The CDR3 sequence: CASSYGPPNQPQHF.

V is TRBV6-2 or TRBV6-3 and J is TRBJ2-7; TCRdb indicates TRBD1, and absent DNA this call remains unverified. Germline lookup yields CDR1 MNHEY and CDR2 SVGEGT. The CDR3 spans 13 residues. CDR3 amino acids: CASSYEGAGEQYF.

The J gene is TRBJ2-1, the V gene TRBV4-1; lacking DNA, the TRBD1 call made by TCRdb goes unchecked. The CDR3 covers 16 residues. The V gene's germline CDR1 is MGHRA and CDR2 YSYEKL. CDR3 loop: CASSQRTGNSYNEQFF.

The rearrangement links TRBV12-3 or TRBV12-4 to TRBJ2-7; the TRBD1 assignment by TCRdb is unverifiable without DNA. The CDR3 contains 12 residues. Here the CDR3 reads CASSPGSYEQYF.

This rearrangement joins TRBV6-4 to TRBJ2-3; TCRdb's D gene call, TRBD2, goes unchecked for lack of DNA. Germline loops: CDR1 MRHNA, CDR2 SNTAGT. CDR3 length: 15 residues. The CDR3 spells CASSDSGGRADTQYF.

This CDR3 is CASSQDPGYEQYF. V usage is TRBV3-1 and J usage is TRBJ2-7. This CDR3 is built from 13 residues. Germline V gives CDR1 LGHDT, CDR2 YNNKEL (reference sequence).